The clone carrying this T cell receptor (beta chain) appeared many times. Its antigen remains unidentified. The data were obtained in a study of post-analysis software for immune sequencing data. Study-wide context: Included courses were relapsing-remitting and secondary progressive multiple sclerosis; progressive-relapsing multiple sclerosis was also included.

Unique molecular identifiers were carried by the TCR beta cDNA libraries. Each sample of about 0.9 to 11 million input T cells yielded about 500,000 cDNA molecules, so each molecule approximated one T cell. TCRdb reprocessed the PCR reads via MiXCR and lists one record per CDR3 protein. Among around 250,000 distinct CDR3 sequences listed, 30% to 45% were seen once. Study outcomes and limitations: The five TRBV segments detected at higher frequency in patients than in controls included TRBV5-6, TRBV5-1 and TRBV20-1. Normalized Chao1 diversity in multiple sclerosis patients fell significantly below that of controls.

Germline CDR1 is MNHNY and CDR2 is SVGAGI (reference sequence). The V gene lost 5 bases and the J gene lost 3 bases, with 13 bases spanning the gap. The CDR3 totals 14 residues. This chain uses TRBV6-6 with TRBJ1-2; perhaps TRBD1 as D (6 bases). Material: blood. The sequence was obtained from a girl aged 10-17 years with multiple sclerosis. CDR3 residues: CASSHRVVDYGYTF. Written as DNA, the CDR3 is TGTGCCAGCAGTCACAGGGTTGTGGACTATGGCTACACCTTC.